One sample yielded the 23 T cell receptor beta chains listed below, sequenced in a study of early T cells in non-severe SARS-CoV-2 infection. TCRdb processed the 5' RACE reads anew with MiXCR; each CDR3 protein has one entry. The data contain about 45,000 distinct CDR3 sequences, under 14% of them singletons. Sequencing input: whole blood. These receptors were obtained from an adult who was a healthcare worker with PCR-confirmed SARS-CoV-2 infection or an uninfected control (not recorded which).

This clonotype has at least ten counts. The gene calls are TRBV25-1 and TRBJ2-2; no reliable D call. CDR1 is MGHDK, CDR2 SYGVNS, per germline. Trimming took 5 bases from V and 5 from J, leaving 6 bases between them. The CDR3 extends over 12 amino acids. This CDR3 is CASSKTTGELFF. The DNA of the CDR3 is TGTGCCAGCAGTAAAACTACCGGGGAGCTGTTTTTT.

This clonotype came up a few times. The V call is TRBV9, the J call TRBJ2-7; perhaps TRBD2 as D (5 bases). Per the germline V gene, CDR1 is SGDLS and CDR2 is YYNGEE. This CDR3 has 13 amino acids. The V and J ends lost 0 bases and 2 bases respectively, with 6 bases between them. CDR3 in amino acids: CASSVDGTYEQYF. CDR3 nucleotides: TGTGCCAGCAGCGTAGACGGGACCTACGAGCAGTACTTC.

This clonotype was detected only a few times. V usage is TRBV20-1 and J usage is TRBJ2-7; maybe TRBD2 (5 bases). CDR1 and CDR2 (germline): DFQATT, SNEGSKA (reference sequence). The germline V and J ends were trimmed by 3 bases and 2 bases, with 11 bases remaining between them. The CDR3 covers 13 residues. Here the CDR3 reads CSARDQRTYEQYF. CDR3 nucleotide sequence: TGCAGTGCTAGGGACCAGCGGACCTACGAGCAGTACTTC.

V is TRBV6-5 and J is TRBJ2-1; D might be TRBD2 (5 bases). CDR1 is MNHEY, CDR2 SVGAGI, per germline. The CDR3 contains 15 residues. Trimming stripped 8 bases from V and 0 bases from J, with 14 bases between. For the CDR3, the DNA is TGTGCCAGCGCGGGCGCCCGATACTCCTACAATGAGCAGTTCTTC. Amino acids: CASAGARYSYNEQFF.

This clonotype was observed many times. V is TRBV10-3 and J is TRBJ2-7; 10 nucleotides agree with TRBD2. Germline trimming cut 3 bases from V and 3 bases from J; bases unmatched to any gene: 8. CDR3 length equals 16 residues. Germline CDR1 and CDR2: ENHRY and SYGVKD. CDR3 nucleotides: TGTGCCATCAGTGACAGGTCTAGCGGGAGTGGCTACGAGCAGTACTTC. Protein sequence: CAISDRSSGSGYEQYF.

This clonotype was detected many times. The chain is built from TRBV7-2 and TRBJ1-2; a possible D gene is TRBD1 (5 bases). CDR1 and CDR2 from the germline V gene are SGHTA and FQGNSA. The CDR3 is 15 residues long. V lost 5 bases to trimming and J lost 4 bases, with 17 bases between them. CDR3 DNA: TGTGCCAGCAGCCAAGCATCCAGGGTGGTCTATGGCTACACCTTC. The encoded protein is CASSQASRVVYGYTF.

Many counts were recorded for this clonotype. This chain uses TRBV5-5 with TRBJ1-2; a weak D match, TRBD1 (6 bases). Per germline, CDR1 SGHKS and CDR2 YYEKEE (reference sequence). Trimming left V 0 bases short and J 0 bases short, with 15 bases between. The CDR3 contains 17 residues. The CDR3 nucleotides are TGTGCCAGCAGCTTGGCCAAGGACAGCCAATCTAACTATGGCTACACCTTC. As protein: CASSLAKDSQSNYGYTF.

This clonotype appeared once. The J gene is TRBJ1-1, the V gene TRBV13; D perhaps matches TRBD1 (6 bases). Germline values: CDR1 PRHDT, CDR2 FYEKMQ (reference sequence). Trimming took 3 bases from V and 5 from J, leaving 10 bases between them. The CDR3 is 13 amino acids. The DNA of the CDR3 is TGTGCCAGCAGCTTGAGGGGGAAGACTGAAGCTTTCTTT. Amino acids: CASSLRGKTEAFF.

The chain carries TRBV2 and TRBJ2-2, with 7 bases lining up with TRBD2. Germline CDR1 SNHLY, CDR2 FYNNEI. The CDR3 extends over 14 amino acids. With V trimmed by 11 bases and J by 1 base, 7 bases remained unmatched. The CDR3 sequence: CALALAENTGELFF. The CDR3 DNA follows: TGTGCCTTGGCTCTAGCGGAGAACACCGGGGAGCTGTTTTTT.

V gene TRBV28 combines with J gene TRBJ1-1; D not certain. Germline CDR1 and CDR2: MDHEN and SYDVKM. V lost 6 bases and J 6 bases, leaving 11 bases between the germline ends. There are 12 residues in the CDR3. CDR3 protein: CASRPPGAEAFF. CDR3 nucleotides: TGTGCCAGCAGACCGCCAGGAGCTGAAGCTTTCTTT.

This clonotype was counted only a few times. The V call is TRBV2, the J call TRBJ1-4; D ambiguous. Germline loops: CDR1 SNHLY, CDR2 FYNNEI. This CDR3 spans 12 amino acids. Trimming shortened V by 4 bases and J by 6 bases, and 6 bases separated the two germline ends. CDR3 loop: CASSGSDEKLFF. In DNA, the CDR3 is TGTGCCAGCAGTGGGTCTGATGAAAAACTGTTTTTT. Together with reference TRBV2 and TRBJ1-4, the CDR3 gives the full variable domain: EPEVTQTPSHQVTQMGQEVILRCVPISNHLYFYWYRQILGQKVEFLVSFYNNEISEKSEIFDDQFSVERPDGSNFTLKIRSTKLEDSAMYFCASSGSDEKLFFGSGTQLSVL.

The genes are TRBV10-2 and TRBJ2-7; D is perhaps TRBD2 (6 bases). Trimming cost V 6 bases and J 0 bases, with 15 bases left between them. CDR1 is WSHSY, CDR2 SAAADI, per germline. This CDR3 has 15 residues. In nucleotides, the CDR3 is TGCGCCAGCAGGGAGACACTAGCTAGCTCCTACGAGCAGTACTTC. Translating gives CASRETLASSYEQYF.

This clonotype appeared a few times. V usage is TRBV19 and J usage is TRBJ2-5; D remains ambiguous. The CDR3 has 12 residues. Germline loops: CDR1 LNHDA, CDR2 SQIVND (reference sequence). The V gene lost 7 bases and the J gene lost 2 bases, with 8 bases spanning the gap. The CDR3 coding sequence is TGTGCCAGTAAGGGCTATCAAGAGACCCAGTACTTC. Its translation: CASKGYQETQYF.

This clonotype was seen ten or more times. The chain joins TRBV12-3 or TRBV12-4 to TRBJ1-1, with D maybe TRBD1 (6 bases). V shed 6 bases and J shed 0 bases, with 11 bases lying between them. This CDR3 spans 14 amino acids. Here the CDR3 DNA reads TGTGCCAGCAGAGCGACAGGCTTGAACACTGAAGCTTTCTTT. This encodes CASRATGLNTEAFF.

This clonotype appeared many times. The chain carries TRBV7-3 and TRBJ2-1; D is uncertain. The CDR3 consists of 12 residues. Germline CDR1 SGHTA, CDR2 FQGTGA. Trimming shortened V by 2 bases and J by 4 bases, and 3 bases separated the two germline ends. In DNA form, the CDR3 reads TGTGCCAGCAGCTTAGGTTACAATGAGCAGTTCTTC. It is translated as CASSLGYNEQFF.

This clonotype was counted only a few times. V gene TRBV5-1 combines with J gene TRBJ1-6, with TRBD1 identical over 7 bases. The CDR3 totals 14 residues. CDR1 is SGHRS and CDR2 is YFSETQ in the germline V gene. After removal of 4 bases from V and 10 bases from J, the junction contained 8 bases not matched to a gene. CDR3 in amino acids: CASSLDRARSPLHF. DNA of the CDR3: TGCGCCAGCAGCCTAGACAGGGCGCGATCACCCCTCCACTTT.

This sequence joins TRBV19 and TRBJ1-2; a possible D gene is TRBD1 (6 bases). This CDR3 has 15 amino acids. Looked up from germline, CDR1 is LNHDA and CDR2 is SQIVND (reference sequence). Trimming took off 6 bases at V and 2 bases at J, with 16 bases between the two ends. Here the CDR3 DNA reads TGTGCCAGTAGAATGGTGACAGGAGCGAACTATGGCTACACCTTC. Its translation: CASRMVTGANYGYTF.

This clonotype has just a few counts. CDR3 region: CASSLARGLGLYF. The CDR3 DNA follows: TGTGCCAGCAGCTTAGCTCGCGGTCTTGGCTTGTACTTC. The chain employs TRBV7-2 and TRBJ2-7; no clear D. The germline gives CDR1 SGHTA, CDR2 FQGNSA. CDR3 length: 13 amino acids. Trimming removed 0 bases from V and 12 bases from J, with 15 bases in between.

The chain is built from TRBV5-4 and TRBJ2-2; unclear D gene. The CDR3 spans 15 residues. From germline, CDR1 is SGHNT and CDR2 YYREEE (reference sequence). V was shortened by 2 bases and J by 1 base, with 9 bases between the two germline ends. CDR3 in DNA: TGTGCCAGCAGCTTTGGATCGGGGAACACCGGGGAGCTGTTTTTT. The encoded protein is CASSFGSGNTGELFF.

This clonotype has at least ten counts. The chain uses TRBV5-5 and TRBJ1-1, with TRBD1 as a possible D gene (6 bases). V gave up 1 base and J gave up 4 bases, with 8 bases separating them. CDR1 is SGHKS and CDR2 is YYEKEE in the germline V gene (reference sequence). The CDR3 totals 13 residues. CDR3 sequence (DNA): TGTGCCAGCAGCTTGACAGGGTTCACTGAAGCTTTCTTT. It yields the protein CASSLTGFTEAFF.

The chain employs TRBV6-2 or TRBV6-3 and TRBJ2-1; maybe TRBD2 (5 bases). Germline V gives CDR1 MNHEY, CDR2 SVGEGT. V was clipped by 4 bases and J by 8 bases, with 12 bases between them. The CDR3 has 13 amino acids. The CDR3 DNA follows: TGTGCCAGCAGTTCTTATGGTAGCGATGAGCAGTTCTTC. This translates into CASSSYGSDEQFF.

This clonotype was observed many times. The chain couples TRBV19 to TRBJ2-2; TRBD2 matches at 8 bases. This CDR3 spans 17 amino acids. J gave up 0 bases and V 4 bases, and 7 bases lay outside the gene matches. The germline CDR1 and CDR2 sequences are LNHDA and SQIVND (reference sequence). CDR3 in amino acids: CASSTPELAANTGELFF. The CDR3 DNA reads as TGTGCCAGTAGTACCCCCGAACTAGCGGCGAACACCGGGGAGCTGTTTTTT. Complete variable domain (other parts from reference TRBV19 and TRBJ2-2): DGGITQSPKYLFRKEGQNVTLSCEQNLNHDAMYWYRQDPGQGLRLIYYSQIVNDFQKGDIAEGYSVSREKKESFPLTVTSAQKNPTAFYLCASSTPELAANTGELFFGEGSRLTVL.

This clonotype is medium-sized by share. The V gene is TRBV12-3 or TRBV12-4, the J gene TRBJ2-2; perhaps TRBD2 as D (6 bases). This CDR3 region has 12 residues. V was shortened by 6 bases and J by 5 bases, with 7 bases between the two germline ends. Here the CDR3 reads CASRRGTGELFF. The CDR3 region has the DNA TGTGCCAGCAGACGGGGGACCGGGGAGCTGTTTTTT.